This entry features one T cell receptor beta chain sequence. The antigen is not known. Individual cDNA molecules received unique molecular identifiers in the library. TCRdb re-analysed the RACE reads in MiXCR, keeping a single row per CDR3 protein. Of about 260,000 distinct CDR3 sequences listed, approximately 8.6% are singletons. Noted time point: pre-sensitization, week 0. Regarding treatment: therapeutic diphenylcyclopropenone sensitization with weekly scalp DPC. After removal of 4 bases from V and 0 bases from J, the junction contained 6 bases not matched to a gene. Germline-derived CDR1 and CDR2 are GTSNPN and SVGIG (reference sequence). This CDR3 spans 15 amino acids. These data are taken from a study of human T cells and chemical hapten exposure. As for the study in general: 2% DPC applied to an approximately 2 cm by approximately 2 cm arm area sensitized donors. Across the whole study, which lasted around 25 weeks, patients were given diphenylcyclopropenone on the scalp once a week.

Whole-study findings and limits: TCRs whose frequency exceeded 1 in 1000 remained the same following DPC sensitization.

This specimen was whole blood, taken in connection with sensitization to the hapten diphenylcyclopropenone (DPC). The TCR sequence derives from a woman aged 40 to 50 with alopecia areata. Some clones in this sample may be carry-over from other donors' samples. The rearrangement links TRBV30 to TRBJ2-7; 10 bases match TRBD2. The CDR3 protein is CAWNPGLAVSYEQYF. The DNA of the CDR3 is TGTGCCTGGAATCCCGGACTAGCGGTCTCCTACGAGCAGTACTTC.